This TCR beta chain was retrieved from a study of tumor-infiltrating lymphocytes in oesophageal squamous cell carcinoma. In its sample, this clonotype ranks as medium-sized. V lost 4 bases and J lost 0; bases outside the gene matches: 5. This CDR3 region has 15 residues. The germline gives CDR1 MNHEY, CDR2 SMNVEV (reference sequence). MiXCR, applied by TCRdb to the PCR reads, yields one record per CDR3 protein. The sample carries 15,000 to 20,000 distinct CDR3 sequences, approximately 45% recorded once. The chain has TRBV27 and TRBJ1-2; 7 positions agree with TRBD1. This TCR was sampled from a female donor with esophageal squamous cell carcinoma. Source material: normal esophageal tissue next to the tumor. The CDR3 region has the DNA TGTGCCAGCAGTTCCCCCGGGACAGCTAACTATGGCTACACCTTC. Translated, it gives CASSSPGTANYGYTF.